The T cell receptor (beta chain) described here comes from a study of cytomegalovirus exposure and HLA in healthy donors. The CDR3 totals 15 residues. Germline CDR1 is SGHDT and CDR2 is YYEEEE. With 3 bases clipped from V and 2 bases from J, the junction kept 3 bases outside the gene matches. A multiplex PCR was run with 60 Vbeta primers and 13 Jbeta primers. The repertoire was sequenced with immunoSEQ multiplex PCR; TCRdb's copy has only in-frame clones and lacks some. The repertoire includes about 190,000 clones, approximately 87% of them detected once, and around 1.4% sits in the top ten. The chain has TRBV5-6 and TRBJ2-4, with 9 nucleotides matching TRBD1. The TCR originated in a man younger than 40 in good health and CMV-seronegative. The sample was PBMCs. The CDR3 loop is CASSWDRATKNIQYF. The CDR3 region has the DNA TGTGCCAGCAGCTGGGACAGGGCAACCAAAAACATTCAGTACTTC.